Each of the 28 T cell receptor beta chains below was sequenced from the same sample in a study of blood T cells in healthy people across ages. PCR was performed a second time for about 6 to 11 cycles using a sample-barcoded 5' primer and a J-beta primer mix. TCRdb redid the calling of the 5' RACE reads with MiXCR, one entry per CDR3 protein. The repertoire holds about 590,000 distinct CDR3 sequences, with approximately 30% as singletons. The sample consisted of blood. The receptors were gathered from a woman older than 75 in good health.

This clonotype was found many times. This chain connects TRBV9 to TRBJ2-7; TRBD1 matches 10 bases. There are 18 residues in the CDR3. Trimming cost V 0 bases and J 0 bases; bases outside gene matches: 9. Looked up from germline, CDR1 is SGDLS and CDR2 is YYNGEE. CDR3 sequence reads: CASSVEEGGQGTSYEQYF. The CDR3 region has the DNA TGTGCCAGCAGCGTAGAGGAGGGGGGACAGGGGACCTCCTACGAGCAGTACTTC.

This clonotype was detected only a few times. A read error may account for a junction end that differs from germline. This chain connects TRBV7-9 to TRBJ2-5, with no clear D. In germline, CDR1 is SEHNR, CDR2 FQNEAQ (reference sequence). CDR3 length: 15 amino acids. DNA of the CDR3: TGTGCCAGCAACTTAGGACGGTCCCTTTACAATGAGCAGTACTTC. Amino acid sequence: CASNLGRSLYNEQYF. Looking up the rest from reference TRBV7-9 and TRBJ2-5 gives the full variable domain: DTGVSQNPRHKITKRGQNVTFRCDPISEHNRLYWYRQTLGQGPEFLTYFQNEAQLEKSRLLSDRFSAERPKGSFSTLEIQRTEQGDSAMYLCASNLGRSLYNEQYFGPGTRLLVL.

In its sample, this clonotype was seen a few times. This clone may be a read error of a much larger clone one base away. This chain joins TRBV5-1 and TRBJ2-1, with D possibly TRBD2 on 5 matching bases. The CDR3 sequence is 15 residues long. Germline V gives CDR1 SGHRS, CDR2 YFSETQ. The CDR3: CVSSSDLGSGNEQFF. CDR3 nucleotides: TGCGTCAGCAGCTCGGACTTGGGGTCCGGCAATGAGCAGTTCTTC.

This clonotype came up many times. This CDR3 is CSVRRQGPPGETQYF. The CDR3 nucleotides read TGCAGTGTTAGGCGGCAGGGCCCTCCGGGAGAGACCCAGTACTTC. The rearrangement uses TRBV20-1 and TRBJ2-5; possible D gene TRBD1, 5 bases. The germline V and J ends were trimmed by 7 bases and 4 bases, with 22 bases remaining between them. This CDR3 is built from 15 residues. Per the germline V gene, CDR1 is DFQATT and CDR2 is SNEGSKA (reference sequence).

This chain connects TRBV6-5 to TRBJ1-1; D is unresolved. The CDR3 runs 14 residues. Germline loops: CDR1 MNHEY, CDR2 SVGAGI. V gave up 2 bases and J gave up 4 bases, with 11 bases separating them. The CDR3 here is CASSYEGGFTEAFF. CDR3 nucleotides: TGTGCCAGCAGTTACGAGGGAGGGTTCACTGAAGCTTTCTTT.

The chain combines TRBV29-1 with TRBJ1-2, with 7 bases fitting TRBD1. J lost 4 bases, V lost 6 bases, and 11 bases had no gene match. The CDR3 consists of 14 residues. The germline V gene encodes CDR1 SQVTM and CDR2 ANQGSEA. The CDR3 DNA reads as TGCAGCGTGGACGACAGGGTCCAGGGCTATGGCTACACCTTC. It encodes CSVDDRVQGYGYTF.

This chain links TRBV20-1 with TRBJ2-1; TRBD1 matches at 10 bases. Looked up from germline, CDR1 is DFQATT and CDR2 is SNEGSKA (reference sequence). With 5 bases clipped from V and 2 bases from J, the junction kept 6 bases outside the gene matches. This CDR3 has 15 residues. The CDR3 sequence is CSAPGGTGAYNEQFF. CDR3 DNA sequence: TGCAGTGCTCCAGGTGGGACAGGGGCCTACAATGAGCAGTTCTTC.

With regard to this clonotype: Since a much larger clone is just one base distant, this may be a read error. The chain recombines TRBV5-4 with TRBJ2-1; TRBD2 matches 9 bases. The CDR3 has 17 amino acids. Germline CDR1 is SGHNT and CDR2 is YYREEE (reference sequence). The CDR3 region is CAGSLDRGGAAYNEQFF. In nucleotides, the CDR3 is TGTGCCGGCAGCTTGGATCGCGGGGGGGCCGCCTACAATGAGCAGTTCTTC.

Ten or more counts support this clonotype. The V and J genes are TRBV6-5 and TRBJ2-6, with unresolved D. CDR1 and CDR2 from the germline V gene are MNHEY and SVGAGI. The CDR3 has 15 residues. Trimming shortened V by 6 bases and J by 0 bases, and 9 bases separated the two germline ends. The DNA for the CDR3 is TGTGCCAGCAGCAAACAACGCTCTGGGGCCAACGTCCTGACTTTC. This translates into CASSKQRSGANVLTF.

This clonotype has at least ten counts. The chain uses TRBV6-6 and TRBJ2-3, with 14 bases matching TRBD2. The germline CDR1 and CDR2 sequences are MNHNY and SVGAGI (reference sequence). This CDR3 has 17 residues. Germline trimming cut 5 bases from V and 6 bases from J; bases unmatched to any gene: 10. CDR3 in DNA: TGTGCCAGCAGTCCGTCCGGGACTAGCGGGGGTTTGGATACGCAGTATTTT. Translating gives CASSPSGTSGGLDTQYF.

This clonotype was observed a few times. The CDR3 loop is CASTAGYNEQFF. DNA of the CDR3: TGTGCCAGTACGGCGGGGTACAATGAGCAGTTCTTC. J is TRBJ2-1 and V is TRBV19; perhaps TRBD2 as D (6 bases). Trimming removed 7 bases at V and 4 bases at J, with 8 bases between. The CDR3 consists of 12 residues. Germline CDR1 is LNHDA and CDR2 is SQIVND (reference sequence).

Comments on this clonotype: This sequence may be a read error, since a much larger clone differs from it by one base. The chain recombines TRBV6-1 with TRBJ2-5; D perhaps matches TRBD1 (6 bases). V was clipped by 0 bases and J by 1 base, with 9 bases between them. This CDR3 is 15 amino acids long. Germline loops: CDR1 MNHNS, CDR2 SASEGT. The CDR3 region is CASSEADSVQETQYF. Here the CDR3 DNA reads TGTGCCAGCAGTGAAGCGGACAGCGTCCAAGAGACCCAGTACTTC.

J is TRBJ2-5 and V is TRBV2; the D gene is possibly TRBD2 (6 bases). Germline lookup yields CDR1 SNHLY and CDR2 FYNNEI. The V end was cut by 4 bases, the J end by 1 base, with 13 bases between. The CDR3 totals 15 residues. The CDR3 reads CASSAVGGSQETQYF. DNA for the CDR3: TGTGCCAGCAGTGCCGTGGGGGGAAGCCAAGAGACCCAGTACTTC. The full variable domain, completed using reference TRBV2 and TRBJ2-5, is EPEVTQTPSHQVTQMGQEVILRCVPISNHLYFYWYRQILGQKVEFLVSFYNNEISEKSEIFDDQFSVERPDGSNFTLKIRSTKLEDSAMYFCASSAVGGSQETQYFGPGTRLLVL.

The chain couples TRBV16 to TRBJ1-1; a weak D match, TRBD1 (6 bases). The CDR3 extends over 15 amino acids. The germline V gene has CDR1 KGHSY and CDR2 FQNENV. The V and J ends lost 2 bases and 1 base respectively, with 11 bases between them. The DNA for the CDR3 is TGTGCCAGCAGCCAACGAGGGGGGCCGAACACTGAAGCTTTCTTT. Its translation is CASSQRGGPNTEAFF.

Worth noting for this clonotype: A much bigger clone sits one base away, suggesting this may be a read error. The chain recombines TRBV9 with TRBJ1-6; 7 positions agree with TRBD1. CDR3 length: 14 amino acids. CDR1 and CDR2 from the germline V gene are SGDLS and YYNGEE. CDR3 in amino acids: CPSSVRGLNSPLHF. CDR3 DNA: TGTCCCAGCAGCGTGAGGGGGCTTAATTCACCCCTCCACTTT.

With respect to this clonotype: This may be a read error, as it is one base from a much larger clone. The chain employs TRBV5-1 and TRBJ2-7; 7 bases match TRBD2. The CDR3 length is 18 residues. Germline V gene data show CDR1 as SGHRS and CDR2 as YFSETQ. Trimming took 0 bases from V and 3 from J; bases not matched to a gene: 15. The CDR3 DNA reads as TGCGCCAGCAGCTTGGTTGCGGGGGACGCTGGACGCGACTACGAGCAGTACTTC. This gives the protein CASSLVAGDAGRDYEQYF.

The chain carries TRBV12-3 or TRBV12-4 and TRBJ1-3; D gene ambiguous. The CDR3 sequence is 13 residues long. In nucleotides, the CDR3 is TGTGCGTCAACGCGAACTTCTGGAAACACCATATATTTT. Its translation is CASTRTSGNTIYF.

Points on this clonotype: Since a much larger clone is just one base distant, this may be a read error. Here the CDR3 DNA reads TGTGCCAGCGGGGAGGGCCCCAGGTACGAGCAGTACTTC. Protein: CASGEGPRYEQYF. The chain couples TRBV2 to TRBJ2-7; 7 bases match TRBD2. Germline CDR1 SNHLY, CDR2 FYNNEI. The CDR3 is made up of 13 amino acids. The V segment lost 8 bases and the J segment 4 bases; nucleotides outside the gene matches: 8. The whole variable domain, filled in from reference TRBV2 and TRBJ2-7, reads EPEVTQTPSHQVTQMGQEVILRCVPISNHLYFYWYRQILGQKVEFLVSFYNNEISEKSEIFDDQFSVERPDGSNFTLKIRSTKLEDSAMYFCASGEGPRYEQYFGPGTRLTVT.

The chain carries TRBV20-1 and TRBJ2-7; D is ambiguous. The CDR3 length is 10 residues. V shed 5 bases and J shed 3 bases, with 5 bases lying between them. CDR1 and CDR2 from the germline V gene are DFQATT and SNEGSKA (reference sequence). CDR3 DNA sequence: TGCAGTGCTGGAAACTACGAGCAGTACTTC. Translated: CSAGNYEQYF.

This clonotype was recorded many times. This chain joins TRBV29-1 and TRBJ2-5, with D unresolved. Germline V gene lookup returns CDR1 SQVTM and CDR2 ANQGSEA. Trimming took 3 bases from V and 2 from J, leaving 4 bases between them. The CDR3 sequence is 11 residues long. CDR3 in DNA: TGCAGCGTTGAGCCACAAGAGACCCAGTACTTC. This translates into CSVEPQETQYF.

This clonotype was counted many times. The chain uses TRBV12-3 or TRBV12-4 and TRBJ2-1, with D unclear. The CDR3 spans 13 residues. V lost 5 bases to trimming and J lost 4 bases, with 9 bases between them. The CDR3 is CASSRTRYNEQFF. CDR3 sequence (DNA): TGTGCCAGCAGTCGGACCAGATACAATGAGCAGTTCTTC.

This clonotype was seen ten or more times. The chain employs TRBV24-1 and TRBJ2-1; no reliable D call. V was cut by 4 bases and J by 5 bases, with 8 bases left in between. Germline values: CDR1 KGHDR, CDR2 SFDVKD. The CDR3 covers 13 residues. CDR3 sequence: CATSEAPNNEQFF. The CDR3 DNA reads TGTGCCACCAGTGAGGCCCCCAACAATGAGCAGTTCTTC.

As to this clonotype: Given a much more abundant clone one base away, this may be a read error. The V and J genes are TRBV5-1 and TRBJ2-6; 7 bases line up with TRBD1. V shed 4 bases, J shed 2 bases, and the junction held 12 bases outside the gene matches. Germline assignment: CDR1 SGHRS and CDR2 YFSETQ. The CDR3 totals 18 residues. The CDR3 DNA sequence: TGCGCCAGCAGCCCTCGACAGGGTTTCGTCCCTGGGGCCAACGTCCTGACTTTC. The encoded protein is CASSPRQGFVPGANVLTF.

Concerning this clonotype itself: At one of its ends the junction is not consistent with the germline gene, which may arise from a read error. The CDR3 sequence is CASSIKPPYQETQHF. DNA for the CDR3: TGTGCCAGCAGTATCAAACCTCCGTACCAAGAGACCCAGCACTTC. V usage is TRBV27 and J usage is TRBJ2-5; no reliable D call. Germline CDR1 and CDR2: MNHEY and SMNVEV (reference sequence). The CDR3 has 15 residues.

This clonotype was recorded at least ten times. The CDR3 bases are TGTGCCACCAGCCGGCGGGGGCCTCCTTCTGAGCAGTTCTTC. Its translation: CATSRRGPPSEQFF. This sequence joins TRBV15 and TRBJ2-1, with D perhaps TRBD2 (7 bases). With 5 bases removed from V and 9 bases from J, the gap between germline ends came to 17 bases. The CDR3 length is 14 residues. Germline lookup yields CDR1 LNHNV and CDR2 YYDKDF (reference sequence).

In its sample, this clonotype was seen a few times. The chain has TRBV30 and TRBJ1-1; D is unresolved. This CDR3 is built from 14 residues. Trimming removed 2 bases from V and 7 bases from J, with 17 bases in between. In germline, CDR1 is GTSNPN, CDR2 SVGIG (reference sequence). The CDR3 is CAWSKTESRGEAFF. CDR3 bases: TGTGCCTGGAGTAAGACGGAGTCACGCGGTGAAGCTTTCTTT.

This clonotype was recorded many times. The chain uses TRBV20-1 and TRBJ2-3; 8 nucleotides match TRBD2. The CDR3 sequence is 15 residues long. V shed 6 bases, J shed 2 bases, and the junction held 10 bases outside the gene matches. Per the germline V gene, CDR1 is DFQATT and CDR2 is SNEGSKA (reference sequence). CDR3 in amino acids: CSALGAGGYTDTQYF. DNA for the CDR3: TGCAGTGCCCTGGGGGCGGGGGGCTACACAGATACGCAGTATTTT.

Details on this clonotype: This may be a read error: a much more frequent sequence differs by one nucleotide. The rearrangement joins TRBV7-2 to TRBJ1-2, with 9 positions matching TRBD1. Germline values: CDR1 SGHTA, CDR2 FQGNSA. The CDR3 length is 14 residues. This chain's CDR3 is CACSPRDREYGYTF. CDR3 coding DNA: TGTGCCTGCAGCCCTCGGGACAGGGAGTATGGCTACACCTTC.